Listed below are T cell receptor beta chains from one sample, sequenced in a study of T-cell memory formation after mild COVID-19. MiXCR was run by TCRdb on the 5' RACE reads, yielding one entry per CDR3 protein. The profile shows 250,000 to 400,000 distinct CDR3 sequences, 13% to 15% of them singletons. The sequenced sample consisted of PBMCs or a T cell subset sorted from them (not recorded which). The receptors shown here come from a man between 18 and 29 years old who had mild COVID-19 (a few samples of this study predate the infection). Cell type and time point are not known. Both conserved end residues are part of each CDR3. A D gene is named only where the DNA matches it firmly. Clone size, where shown, is once, few, many, or a class for clones that have expanded.

.	TRBV29-1	TRBD2	TRBJ2-1	CSVVPAGGHYNEQFF	TGCAGCGTTGTCCCGGCGGGGGGCCACTACAATGAGCAGTTCTTC
few	TRBV9	TRBD1	TRBJ2-1	CASSQGDYNEQFF	TGTGCCAGCAGCCAGGGGGATTACAATGAGCAGTTCTTC
few	TRBV3-1	.	TRBJ2-3	CASSHWGSEASTDTQYF	TGTGCCAGCAGCCATTGGGGTAGCGAGGCTAGCACAGATACGCAGTATTTT
few	TRBV4-1	.	TRBJ2-7	CASSQEFSYEQYF	TGCGCCAGCAGCCAAGAATTTAGCTACGAGCAGTACTTC
many	TRBV6-5	.	TRBJ2-1	CASSYGLSGGPQQFF	TGTGCCAGCAGTTATGGTCTTTCTGGGGGGCCTCAGCAGTTCTTC
.	TRBV12-3/TRBV12-4	.	TRBJ2-1	CASSFPSGNEQFF	TGTGCCAGCAGTTTCCCCTCGGGCAATGAGCAGTTCTTC
many	TRBV20-1	TRBD1	TRBJ2-2	CSARDPGQGNTGELFF	TGCAGTGCTAGAGATCCGGGACAGGGGAACACCGGGGAGCTGTTTTTT
few	TRBV2	.	TRBJ2-1	CASTELTASRGAPPYNEQFF	TGTGCCAGCACCGAACTTACAGCCAGCCGGGGGGCCCCCCCCTACAATGAGCAGTTCTTC
.	TRBV6-1	TRBD1	TRBJ1-2	CASSESWTGTGYGYTF	TGTGCCAGCAGTGAATCCTGGACAGGGACCGGCTATGGCTACACCTTC
many	TRBV6-5	TRBD1	TRBJ2-1	CASSYAPGQGKDEQFF	TGTGCCAGCAGTTACGCCCCGGGACAGGGTAAGGATGAGCAGTTCTTC
few	TRBV5-1	.	TRBJ2-3	CASSFPRPTDTQYF	TGCGCCAGCAGCTTCCCCAGGCCCACAGATACGCAGTATTTT
.	TRBV5-1	.	TRBJ1-6	CASSSERSPLHF	TGCGCCAGCAGCTCGGAACGATCACCCCTCCACTTT
few	TRBV11-1	.	TRBJ2-3	CASSPRAGTSTTSTDTQYF	TGTGCCAGCAGCCCGCGTGCCGGGACTTCGACCACCTCCACAGATACGCAGTATTTT
few	TRBV10-2	TRBD2	TRBJ2-7	CASSEAGDGYEQYF	TGCGCCAGCAGTGAGGCGGGGGATGGCTACGAGCAGTACTTC
many	TRBV4-2	.	TRBJ2-2	CASSQERKPATGELFF	TGTGCCAGCAGCCAAGAGAGGAAGCCGGCCACCGGGGAGCTGTTTTTT
many	TRBV6-2/TRBV6-3	.	TRBJ2-3	CASSYGPSTDTQYF	TGTGCCAGCAGTTACGGGCCCTCCACAGATACGCAGTATTTT
.	TRBV4-2	TRBD2	TRBJ2-2	CASSQSWTSGEFNTGELFF	TGTGCCAGCAGCCAATCTTGGACTAGCGGGGAATTCAACACCGGGGAGCTGTTTTTT
few	TRBV27	.	TRBJ1-4	CASSGGAANEKLFF	TGTGCCAGCAGTGGGGGAGCGGCTAATGAAAAACTGTTTTTT
few	TRBV4-3	.	TRBJ2-5	CASSQDARGETQYF	TGCGCCAGCAGCCAAGACGCCAGGGGAGAGACCCAGTACTTC
many	TRBV9	.	TRBJ2-4	CASSVGADPAKNIQYF	TGTGCCAGCAGCGTAGGAGCTGACCCGGCCAAAAACATTCAGTACTTC
.	TRBV6-1	TRBD2	TRBJ2-4	CASDGLAGTSRVVIQYF	TGTGCCAGCGATGGACTAGCGGGGACCTCAAGGGTTGTCATTCAGTACTTC
few	TRBV6-2/TRBV6-3	TRBD1	TRBJ1-5	CASSRDRVHQPQHF	TGTGCCAGCAGCCGCGACAGGGTTCATCAGCCCCAGCATTTT
.	TRBV28	.	TRBJ1-4	CASSPPRGGEKLFF	TGTGCCAGCAGCCCCCCCAGGGGAGGGGAAAAACTGTTTTTT
.	TRBV6-1	.	TRBJ2-5	CASERTRSQETQYF	TGTGCCAGCGAGCGAACTCGAAGCCAAGAGACCCAGTACTTC
few	TRBV7-2	TRBD1	TRBJ1-5	CASSPPGQGAGNQPQHF	TGTGCCAGCAGCCCGCCGGGACAGGGGGCCGGGAATCAGCCCCAGCATTTT
.	TRBV30	.	TRBJ2-4	CAWRTSGAAAGIQYF	TGTGCCTGGAGGACCTCCGGGGCCGCGGCAGGCATTCAGTACTTC
few	TRBV7-2	TRBD1	TRBJ1-1	CASSFTGTAAFF	TGTGCCAGCAGCTTCACCGGGACAGCGGCTTTCTTT
few	TRBV7-9	.	TRBJ1-2	CASSLMYSGLDYGYTF	TGTGCCAGCAGCCTCATGTACTCAGGGTTGGACTATGGCTACACCTTC
.	TRBV6-5	.	TRBJ1-1	CASHRGSSEAFF	TGTGCCAGCCATAGGGGCTCCAGTGAAGCTTTCTTT
.	TRBV2	.	TRBJ2-7	CASSDWGNSYEQYF	TGTGCCAGCAGTGATTGGGGGAACTCCTACGAGCAGTACTTC
.	TRBV9	.	TRBJ1-4	CASSVAYRGEKLFF	TGTGCCAGCAGCGTAGCGTATAGGGGTGAAAAACTGTTTTTT
few	TRBV20-1	TRBD1	TRBJ1-5	CSARGTVGQPQHF	TGCAGTGCTAGGGGGACAGTGGGTCAGCCCCAGCATTTT
few	TRBV6-4	TRBD2	TRBJ2-1	CASSVDGGDEQFF	TGTGCCAGCAGTGTCGATGGGGGGGATGAGCAGTTCTTC
few	TRBV5-1	.	TRBJ2-2	CASSLDGRVNTGELFF	TGCGCCAGCAGCTTGGATGGTAGGGTGAACACCGGGGAGCTGTTTTTT
few	TRBV7-9	.	TRBJ1-1	CASSLVGRRNTEAFF	TGTGCCAGCAGCTTAGTGGGCAGGCGGAACACTGAAGCTTTCTTT
few	TRBV2	TRBD1	TRBJ1-5	CASRWGQASNQPQHF	TGTGCCAGCCGTTGGGGACAGGCTAGCAATCAGCCCCAGCATTTT
.	TRBV11-2	TRBD2	TRBJ2-5	CASSLDLAGTETQYF	TGTGCCAGCAGCTTAGACCTAGCGGGGACAGAGACCCAGTACTTC
once	TRBV5-1	TRBD1	TRBJ2-3	CASSLGRGPSTDTQYF	TGCGCCAGCAGCTTGGGCAGGGGGCCTAGCACAGATACGCAGTATTTT
.	TRBV7-6	TRBD2	TRBJ2-2	CASSLAGGAANTGELFF	TGTGCCAGCAGCTTAGCCGGGGGGGCCGCGAACACCGGGGAGCTGTTTTTT
few	TRBV6-4	.	TRBJ1-5	CASSVWSGAGQPQHF	TGTGCCAGCAGTGTTTGGTCGGGCGCAGGACAGCCCCAGCATTTT